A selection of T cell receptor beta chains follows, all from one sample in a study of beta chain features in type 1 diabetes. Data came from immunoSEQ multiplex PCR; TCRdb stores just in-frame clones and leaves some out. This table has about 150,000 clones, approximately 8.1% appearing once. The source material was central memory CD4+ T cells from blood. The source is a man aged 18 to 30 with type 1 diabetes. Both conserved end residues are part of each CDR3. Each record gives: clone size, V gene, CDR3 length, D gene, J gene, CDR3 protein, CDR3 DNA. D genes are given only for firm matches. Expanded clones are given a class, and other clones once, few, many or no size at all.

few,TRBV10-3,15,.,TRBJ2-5,CAISVSRGSSGTQYF,TGTGCCATCAGCGTTTCTCGGGGATCCTCAGGGACCCAGTACTTC
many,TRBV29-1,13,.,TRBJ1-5,CSVAGALDQPQHF,TGCAGCGTTGCTGGGGCTCTGGATCAGCCCCAGCATTTT
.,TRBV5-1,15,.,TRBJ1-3,CASSLYGSSGNTIYF,TGCGCCAGCAGCTTGTACGGTAGCTCTGGAAACACCATATATTTT
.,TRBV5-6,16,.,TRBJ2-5,CASSWSGVREAETQYF,TGTGCCAGCAGCTGGTCGGGGGTCAGGGAGGCGGAGACCCAGTACTTC
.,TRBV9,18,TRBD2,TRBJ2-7,CASSVVGYRASGSYEQYF,TGTGCCAGCAGCGTAGTAGGGTATCGGGCTAGCGGGAGCTACGAGCAGTACTTC
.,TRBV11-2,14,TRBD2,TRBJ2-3,CASSVTSGRDTQYF,TGTGCCAGCAGCGTTACTAGCGGGCGGGATACGCAGTATTTT
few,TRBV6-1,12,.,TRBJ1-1,CASKGDYTEAFF,TGTGCCAGCAAGGGGGATTACACTGAAGCTTTCTTT
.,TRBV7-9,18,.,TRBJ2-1,CASSLDGFLERSYNEQFF,TGTGCCAGCAGCTTAGATGGGTTTCTGGAGCGGTCCTACAATGAGCAGTTCTTC
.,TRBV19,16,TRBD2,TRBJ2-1,CASSREGTSGSREQFF,TGTGCCAGTAGTCGGGAGGGGACTAGCGGGAGCCGCGAGCAGTTCTTC
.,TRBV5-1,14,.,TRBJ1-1,CASSLDEGRTEAFF,TGCGCCAGCAGCTTGGACGAGGGCAGGACTGAAGCTTTCTTT
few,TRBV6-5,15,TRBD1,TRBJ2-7,CASSQVTGGGYEQYF,TGTGCCAGCAGCCAGGTTACAGGGGGCGGTTACGAGCAGTACTTC
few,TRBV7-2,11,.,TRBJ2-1,CASSSEGEQFF,TGTGCCAGCAGCTCAGAGGGTGAGCAGTTCTTC
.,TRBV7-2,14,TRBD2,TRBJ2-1,CASSSGLAREEQFF,TGTGCCAGCAGCTCGGGACTAGCACGAGAGGAGCAGTTCTTC
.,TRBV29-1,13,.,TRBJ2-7,CSVAGEGLYEQYF,TGCAGCGTTGCCGGGGAAGGACTCTACGAGCAGTACTTC
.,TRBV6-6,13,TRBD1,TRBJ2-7,CASSGTTGDEQYF,TGTGCCAGCAGCGGTACGACAGGGGACGAGCAGTACTTC
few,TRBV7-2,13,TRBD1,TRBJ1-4,CASSRDRGEKLFF,TGTGCCAGCAGCCGGGACAGGGGGGAAAAACTGTTTTTT
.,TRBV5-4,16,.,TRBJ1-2,CASSRETGLANYGYTF,TGCGCCAGCAGCCGAGAAACAGGACTAGCTAACTATGGCTACACCTTC
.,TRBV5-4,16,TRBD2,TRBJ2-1,CASSLVGTSGGREQFF,TGTGCCAGCAGCTTGGTAGGGACTAGCGGGGGCAGGGAGCAGTTCTTC
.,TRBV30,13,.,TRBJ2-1,CAWSVMDTHEQFF,TGTGCCTGGAGTGTAATGGACACCCATGAGCAGTTCTTC
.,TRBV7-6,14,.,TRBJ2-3,CASSFRGAGDTQYF,TGTGCCAGCAGCTTCCGGGGGGCCGGCGATACGCAGTATTTT